A selection of T cell receptor beta chains follows, all from one sample in a study of shared clonotypes between healthy human individuals. Sequenced by immunoSEQ multiplex PCR; TCRdb stores in-frame clones only, minus some. The sample has millions of clones; 90% to 95% are singletons. The specimen was naive CD4+ T cells from PBMCs. The receptors were sampled from a man younger than 35 in good health. Some clones in this sample may be carry-over from other donors' samples. The CDR3 runs from the conserved cysteine through the conserved F or W. Fields, in order: J gene, D gene, V gene, clone size, CDR3 DNA, CDR3 protein. D genes are given only for firm matches. The size of a clone is reported for some rows only, either as once, few or many, or as a class for expanded clones.

J: TRBJ1-1
D: NA
V: TRBV6-1
size: NA
DNA: TGTGCCAGCAGCGATACAGGGCGCACTGAAGCTTTCTTT
CDR3: CASSDTGRTEAFF

J: TRBJ1-2
D: NA
V: TRBV6-1
size: NA
DNA: TGTGCCAGCAGTGAATATCAGGGTTTGGGGTATGGCTACACCTTC
CDR3: CASSEYQGLGYGYTF

J: TRBJ2-7
D: NA
V: TRBV28
size: NA
DNA: TGTGCCAGCAGGTCCAGGACGGGTCAGTACTTC
CDR3: CASRSRTGQYF

J: TRBJ1-5
D: NA
V: TRBV6-1
size: NA
DNA: TGTGCCAGCAGTGAAACGCGCCACAGGGCCAATCAGCCCCAGCATTTT
CDR3: CASSETRHRANQPQHF

J: TRBJ1-5
D: TRBD1
V: TRBV29-1
size: few
DNA: TGCAGCGTTGCCGGGACAGGGTTCAATCAGCCCCAGCATTTT
CDR3: CSVAGTGFNQPQHF

J: TRBJ1-1
D: NA
V: TRBV15
size: NA
DNA: TGTGCCACCAGCAGAGTTAGTGGGTCCAGGGAGAACACTGAAGCTTTCTTT
CDR3: CATSRVSGSRENTEAFF

J: TRBJ1-1
D: NA
V: TRBV28
size: NA
DNA: TGTGCCAGCAGTTTAAGGGGCAGGGCCTGGAACACTGAAGCTTTCTTT
CDR3: CASSLRGRAWNTEAFF

J: TRBJ2-7
D: NA
V: TRBV18
size: once
DNA: TGTGCCACCACGGGGGTTGTAGGCTACGAGCAGTACTTC
CDR3: CATTGVVGYEQYF

J: TRBJ2-7
D: TRBD2
V: TRBV29-1
size: NA
DNA: TGCAGCGTTGGTGGGGCGTTAGCGGGAATCTACGAGCAGTACTTC
CDR3: CSVGGALAGIYEQYF

J: TRBJ2-7
D: TRBD1
V: TRBV5-1
size: NA
DNA: TGCGCCAGCGGCCCCGGACAGGGTTATTACGAGCAGTACTTC
CDR3: CASGPGQGYYEQYF

J: TRBJ1-5
D: NA
V: TRBV2
size: NA
DNA: TGTGCCAGCAGTGAACAGACCGGGGGTCAGCCCCAGCATTTT
CDR3: CASSEQTGGQPQHF

J: TRBJ2-7
D: TRBD1
V: TRBV4-2
size: NA
DNA: TGTGCCAGCAGCCATCCAGACAGGGCCTACGAGCAGTACTTC
CDR3: CASSHPDRAYEQYF

J: TRBJ2-7
D: TRBD2
V: TRBV6-6
size: NA
DNA: TGTGCCAGCAGTCCTAGCGGCTACGAGCAGTACTTC
CDR3: CASSPSGYEQYF

J: TRBJ2-2
D: NA
V: TRBV7-3
size: NA
DNA: TGTGCCAGCAGCCCCCGTCCCTCGGGCGGTGAGCTGTTTTTT
CDR3: CASSPRPSGGELFF

J: TRBJ1-1
D: NA
V: TRBV11-1
size: NA
DNA: TGTGCCAGCAGCTTATTAGAGTCGAACACTGAAGCTTTCTTT
CDR3: CASSLLESNTEAFF

J: TRBJ2-7
D: NA
V: TRBV30
size: NA
DNA: TGTGCCTGGAATTCTAATAGCGGTCGCGCCTACGAGCAGTACTTC
CDR3: CAWNSNSGRAYEQYF

J: TRBJ2-2
D: NA
V: TRBV5-1
size: once
DNA: TGCGCCAGCAGCTCCTACAGCGCGAACACCGGGGAGCTGTTTTTT
CDR3: CASSSYSANTGELFF

J: TRBJ2-5
D: TRBD1
V: TRBV5-1
size: NA
DNA: TGCGCCAGCAGCCTCCGGGACAGCCACAGGGAGACCCAGTACTTC
CDR3: CASSLRDSHRETQYF

J: TRBJ2-7
D: NA
V: TRBV7-9
size: NA
DNA: TGTGCCAGCAGCTTAACGTGGAGGGGTATAAGCGAGCAGTACTTC
CDR3: CASSLTWRGISEQYF

J: TRBJ2-5
D: NA
V: TRBV28
size: NA
DNA: TGTGCCAGCAGTTTACCCCTCCAGGGCGCATCAGACTTC
CDR3: CASSLPLQGASDF

J: TRBJ2-5
D: NA
V: TRBV18
size: NA
DNA: TGTGCCAGCTCACCAGTAAAAGAGACCCAGTACTTC
CDR3: CASSPVKETQYF

J: TRBJ1-1
D: NA
V: TRBV7-7
size: NA
DNA: TGTGCCAGCAGCCGTCGTATGAACACTGAAGCTTTCTTT
CDR3: CASSRRMNTEAFF

J: TRBJ2-7
D: TRBD1
V: TRBV18
size: NA
DNA: TGTGCCAGCTCACCACAAGGACAGGGACAGAAAAAGCAGTACTTC
CDR3: CASSPQGQGQKKQYF

J: TRBJ2-5
D: NA
V: TRBV5-4
size: NA
DNA: TGTGCCAGCAGCCTAAACGGACAGAGACAAGAGACCCAGTACTTC
CDR3: CASSLNGQRQETQYF

J: TRBJ1-1
D: TRBD1
V: TRBV6-6
size: NA
DNA: TGTGCCAGCAGTCCCCAGGACAGGGGGACTGAAGCTTTCTTT
CDR3: CASSPQDRGTEAFF

J: TRBJ2-5
D: TRBD1
V: TRBV11-2
size: NA
DNA: TGTGCCAGCAGGTCGGGACAGGGCCTTCGTCAAGAGACCCAGTACTTC
CDR3: CASRSGQGLRQETQYF

J: TRBJ2-2
D: TRBD2
V: TRBV10-3
size: NA
DNA: TGTGCCATCGGGGGACTAGCGTTCGGGGAGCTGTTTTTT
CDR3: CAIGGLAFGELFF

J: TRBJ2-1
D: TRBD2
V: TRBV25-1
size: NA
DNA: TGTGCCAGCAGTGAAAGGGTAGCGGGAGGCAACAATGAGCAGTTCTTC
CDR3: CASSERVAGGNNEQFF

J: TRBJ1-5
D: TRBD1
V: TRBV19
size: once
DNA: TGTGCCAGTAGTATAAGGCAGGGGGCGAACGGCAGGCAGCCCCAGCATTTT
CDR3: CASSIRQGANGRQPQHF

J: TRBJ2-3
D: TRBD1
V: TRBV10-3
size: NA
DNA: TGTGCCATCAGGTCGACAGGGAGCACAGATACGCAGTATTTT
CDR3: CAIRSTGSTDTQYF

J: TRBJ1-2
D: NA
V: TRBV4-2
size: NA
DNA: TGTGCCAGCAGCCCTCAGGGAGGTAACTATGGCTACACCTTC
CDR3: CASSPQGGNYGYTF

J: TRBJ2-7
D: TRBD1
V: TRBV9
size: NA
DNA: TGTGCCAGCAGCGAGGGGACAGGGTGGACCGAGCAGTACTTC
CDR3: CASSEGTGWTEQYF

J: TRBJ2-1
D: NA
V: TRBV5-6
size: NA
DNA: TGTGCCAGCAGCCCAGGCTACAATGAGCAGTTCTTC
CDR3: CASSPGYNEQFF

J: TRBJ2-7
D: NA
V: TRBV6-4
size: NA
DNA: TGTGCCAGCAGCGTTGTAGCTGGTTACGAGCAGTACTTC
CDR3: CASSVVAGYEQYF

J: TRBJ1-2
D: NA
V: TRBV28
size: NA
DNA: TGTGCCAGCAGGGACGCCCCTCAGGGACGCTATGGCTACACCTTC
CDR3: CASRDAPQGRYGYTF

J: TRBJ2-2
D: TRBD2
V: TRBV11-3
size: NA
DNA: TGTGCCAGCAGCCCAAGGGGCGGGAGGAACACCGGGGAGCTGTTTTTT
CDR3: CASSPRGGRNTGELFF

J: TRBJ1-1
D: NA
V: TRBV19
size: NA
DNA: TGTGCCAGTAGTATGGACAGACAGATCACTGAAGCTTTCTTT
CDR3: CASSMDRQITEAFF

J: TRBJ2-4
D: NA
V: TRBV6-5
size: NA
DNA: TGTGCCAGCAGTTGGGACGTAGGGAGAGCCAAAAACATTCAGTACTTC
CDR3: CASSWDVGRAKNIQYF

J: TRBJ1-1
D: NA
V: TRBV7-3
size: few
DNA: TGTGCCAGCAGCTTCACGGGGTTGAACACTGAAGCTTTCTTT
CDR3: CASSFTGLNTEAFF

J: TRBJ2-3
D: NA
V: TRBV11-2
size: NA
DNA: TGTGCCAGCAGTTCAGCATTGGTTTTGGCAGATACGCAGTATTTT
CDR3: CASSSALVLADTQYF

J: TRBJ1-3
D: TRBD1
V: TRBV5-1
size: NA
DNA: TGCGCCAGCAGCAGGGGGCTGGGAAACACCATATATTTT
CDR3: CASSRGLGNTIYF

J: TRBJ2-7
D: NA
V: TRBV5-1
size: NA
DNA: TGCGCCAGCACCCCCGGAGGAGGGGTTAGCGAGCAGTACTTC
CDR3: CASTPGGGVSEQYF

J: TRBJ2-7
D: NA
V: TRBV27
size: NA
DNA: TGTGCCAGCGGACCGCCCGGGACACCCCTCTACGAGCAGTACTTC
CDR3: CASGPPGTPLYEQYF

J: TRBJ1-1
D: NA
V: TRBV7-3
size: few
DNA: TGTGCCAGCAGCACAGTGGGCGGGAACACTGAAGCTTTCTTT
CDR3: CASSTVGGNTEAFF

J: TRBJ2-7
D: NA
V: TRBV5-1
size: NA
DNA: TGCGCCAGCAGCTCCCTCGGTCCTCCCTACGAGCAGTACTTC
CDR3: CASSSLGPPYEQYF

J: TRBJ2-7
D: NA
V: TRBV5-1
size: NA
DNA: TGCGCCAGCACATCAAACTCGGCACTATCTTCCTACGAGCAGTACTTC
CDR3: CASTSNSALSSYEQYF

J: TRBJ2-1
D: TRBD2
V: TRBV4-2
size: NA
DNA: TGTGCCAGCAGTCATAGCGGGAGCTACAATGAGCAGTTCTTC
CDR3: CASSHSGSYNEQFF